Shown below are 15 T cell receptor beta chains from a single sample sequenced in a study of shared clonotypes between healthy human individuals. Profiled with immunoSEQ multiplex PCR; TCRdb holds only in-frame clones, not every one. The sample consists of 2 million to 2.5 million clones, over 85% of them appearing once. Sequenced material: naive CD4+ T cells sorted from blood. Described subset: CD45RA+ positively selected. Receptors were obtained from a man younger than 35 in good health.

V and J are TRBV5-1 and TRBJ2-7; a weak D match, TRBD1 (5 bases). CDR1 is SGHRS, CDR2 YFSETQ, per germline. The ends were cut back, 5 bases at V and 2 bases at J, with 14 bases in the middle. The CDR3 runs to 14 residues. For the CDR3, the DNA is TGCGCCAGCAGAAAGACTTTGGGGCCCTACGAGCAGTACTTC. The encoded protein is CASRKTLGPYEQYF.

To note about this clone: Other DNA sequences in the same sample also yield this CDR3. This rearrangement joins TRBV6-5 to TRBJ2-2; 7 bases fit TRBD2. Germline values: CDR1 MNHEY, CDR2 SVGAGI. Losses at the gene ends were 0 bases for V and 0 bases for J; bases not matched to a gene: 1. This CDR3 region has 16 residues. CDR3 nucleotides: TGTGCCAGCAGTTACTCTGGACTAGCGAACACCGGGGAGCTGTTTTTT. It codes for CASSYSGLANTGELFF.

In the case of this clone: Other DNA sequences within the sample encode an identical CDR3. The rearrangement links TRBV27 to TRBJ2-7, with 10 bases aligning to TRBD1. J lost 3 bases, V lost 4 bases, and 3 bases had no gene match. The CDR3 consists of 14 residues. Germline V gene data show CDR1 as MNHEY and CDR2 as SMNVEV (reference sequence). The CDR3 DNA sequence: TGTGCCAGCAGTTCCCGGGACAGGGGCTACGAGCAGTACTTC. It encodes CASSSRDRGYEQYF.

The CDR3 region has the DNA TGCGCCAGCAGCCCAGGGGACTACCTCATTCGCCAAGAGACCCAGTACTTC. Amino acid sequence: CASSPGDYLIRQETQYF. The rearrangement links TRBV4-1 to TRBJ2-5, with D possibly being TRBD2 (7 bases). Germline V gene sequence: CDR1 MGHRA, CDR2 YSYEKL. Trimming stripped 4 bases from V and 1 base from J, with 19 bases between. There are 17 residues in the CDR3.

Of note for this clone: This sample includes further DNA sequences coding for the same CDR3. The rearrangement joins TRBV6-4 to TRBJ1-2; 8 nucleotides agree with TRBD1. Trimming took 4 bases from V and 1 from J; bases not matched to a gene: 2. The CDR3 runs to 14 residues. Looked up from germline, CDR1 is MRHNA and CDR2 is SNTAGT. CDR3 nucleotides: TGTGCCAGCAGTGTCGACAGGGGTAACTATGGCTACACCTTC. It specifies CASSVDRGNYGYTF.

This clone showed up just once. The chain employs TRBV28 and TRBJ1-6; no firm D call. Trimming cost V 5 bases and J 3 bases, with 11 bases left between them. The CDR3 has 15 residues. The V gene's germline CDR1 is MDHEN and CDR2 SYDVKM. The CDR3 sequence is CASSLQRNYNSPLHF. Here the CDR3 DNA reads TGTGCCAGCAGTCTGCAGAGGAACTATAATTCACCCCTCCACTTT.

This clone showed up just once. The chain employs TRBV11-2 and TRBJ2-2; TRBD2 agrees at 12 bases. The CDR3 is 20 amino acids. Germline CDR1 SGHAT, CDR2 FQNNGV. V trimming: 0 bases; J trimming: 0 bases; junction bases outside the gene matches: 8. The CDR3 reads CASSLDVETSGRANTGELFF. For the CDR3, the DNA is TGTGCCAGCAGCTTAGATGTAGAGACTAGCGGGAGAGCGAACACCGGGGAGCTGTTTTTT.

V is TRBV10-3 and J is TRBJ2-3, with a possible D match to TRBD2 (5 bases). Per germline, CDR1 ENHRY and CDR2 SYGVKD. The CDR3 is 15 residues long. Trimming pared 5 bases from V and 0 bases from J, leaving 12 bases between. The CDR3 DNA reads as TGTGCCATCAGTAGGCTGGGCGGGAGCACAGATACGCAGTATTTT. This gives the protein CAISRLGGSTDTQYF.

This rearrangement joins TRBV7-9 to TRBJ2-5; no clear D. The V gene lost 6 bases and the J gene lost 2 bases, with 13 bases spanning the gap. CDR3 size: 14 residues. The germline gives CDR1 SEHNR, CDR2 FQNEAQ (reference sequence). CDR3 loop: CASSSFKVQETQYF. The DNA of the CDR3 is TGTGCCAGCAGTTCATTTAAGGTTCAAGAGACCCAGTACTTC.

This rearrangement joins TRBV28 to TRBJ2-1; TRBD1 matches 9 bases. The V and J ends lost 5 bases and 15 bases, in that order; junction bases with no gene match: 8. Germline V gene sequence: CDR1 MDHEN, CDR2 SYDVKM. The CDR3 loop spans 12 amino acids. The CDR3 spells CASSQQGARWFF. The CDR3 DNA reads as TGTGCCAGCAGTCAACAGGGGGCCCGGTGGTTCTTC. The full variable domain, with the rest looked up from reference TRBV28 and TRBJ2-1, is DVKVTQSSRYLVKRTGEKVFLECVQDMDHENMFWYRQDPGLGLRLIYFSYDVKMKEKGDIPEGYSVSREKKERFSLILESASTNQTSMYLCASSQQGARWFFGPGTRLTVL.

The CDR3 nucleotides read TGTGCCAGCTCACCGTCAAGGGGGCTGAACACTGAAGCTTTCTTT. This translates into CASSPSRGLNTEAFF. The chain combines TRBV18 with TRBJ1-1, with 7 bases matching TRBD1. The V and J ends lost 3 bases and 0 bases, in that order; junction bases with no gene match: 4. The V gene's germline CDR1 is KGHSH and CDR2 LQKENI. The CDR3 contains 15 residues.

This clone was picked up many times. This sequence joins TRBV19 and TRBJ2-1, with D unclear. The ends were cut back, 3 bases at V and 9 bases at J, with 9 bases in the middle. The germline V gene has CDR1 LNHDA and CDR2 SQIVND (reference sequence). The CDR3 sequence is 12 residues long. The chain's CDR3 is CASSISDSEQFF. DNA for the CDR3: TGTGCCAGTAGTATTTCTGATAGTGAGCAGTTCTTC.

The chain is built from TRBV7-2 and TRBJ2-1, with 16 nucleotides matching TRBD2. The junction had 1 base not matched to a gene; V was cut back by 0 bases and J by 8 bases. Germline-derived CDR1 and CDR2 are SGHTA and FQGNSA. This CDR3 is built from 16 residues. In DNA, the CDR3 is TGTGCCAGCAGCTTAGCGGGACTAGCGGGAGGGGATGAGCAGTTCTTC. Translated: CASSLAGLAGGDEQFF.

For the CDR3, the DNA is TGTGCCAGCGACAGAAGGGACAGGGCCACTGAAGCTTTCTTT. Protein sequence: CASDRRDRATEAFF. The rearrangement uses TRBV6-1 and TRBJ1-1; TRBD1 agrees at 9 bases. With 8 bases clipped from V and 4 bases from J, the junction kept 8 bases outside the gene matches. The CDR3 has 14 amino acids. In germline, CDR1 is MNHNS, CDR2 SASEGT.

The rearrangement links TRBV29-1 to TRBJ1-2, with 8 bases identical to TRBD1. The CDR3 consists of 16 residues. Per the germline V gene, CDR1 is SQVTM and CDR2 is ANQGSEA. Trimming took 0 bases from V and 4 from J; bases not matched to a gene: 10. This CDR3 reads CSVEEPDRGGSYGYTF. In nucleotides, the CDR3 is TGCAGCGTTGAAGAACCCGACAGGGGCGGAAGCTATGGCTACACCTTC. Together with reference TRBV29-1 and TRBJ1-2, the CDR3 gives the full variable domain: SAVISQKPSRDICQRGTSLTIQCQVDSQVTMMFWYRQQPGQSLTLIATANQGSEATYESGFVIDKFPISRPNLTFSTLTVSNMSPEDSSIYLCSVEEPDRGGSYGYTFGSGTRLTVV.